One and the same sample provided the 4 T cell receptor beta chains below, sequenced in a study of Ad26.COV2.S vaccination and SARS-CoV-2 variants. The treatment is: some 20 received Ad26.COV2.S at low or high dose, single or two shots; roughly five received placebo; per-sample allocation not given. On day 63 after the first injection, vaccine and placebo recipients gave samples. Profiling relied on immunoSEQ multiplex PCR, and the TCRdb table lists in-frame clones only, not all of them. The sample gives 380,000 or so clones, about 87% of which show up once; around 6.4% is in the top ten. The sample in question was peripheral blood, obtained in a trial of Ad26.COV2.S vaccine versus placebo. The receptors here all came from a person between 18 and 60 years old who received the Ad26.COV2.S COVID-19 vaccine or a placebo.

This clone showed up just once. V usage is TRBV29-1 and J usage is TRBJ1-2, with 7 bases aligning to TRBD1. This CDR3 is built from 15 residues. Germline V gene data show CDR1 as SQVTM and CDR2 as ANQGSEA. After removal of 3 bases from V and 4 bases from J, the junction contained 11 bases not matched to a gene. The CDR3 DNA reads TGCAGCGTTGAGTCCAGGGGGTGGGATCGCTATGGCTACACCTTC. It translates to CSVESRGWDRYGYTF. The full variable domain, its missing parts supplied by reference TRBV29-1 and TRBJ1-2, is SAVISQKPSRDICQRGTSLTIQCQVDSQVTMMFWYRQQPGQSLTLIATANQGSEATYESGFVIDKFPISRPNLTFSTLTVSNMSPEDSSIYLCSVESRGWDRYGYTFGSGTRLTVV.

This chain joins TRBV11-3 and TRBJ2-7; D is possibly TRBD1 or TRBD2 (5 bases each). Germline V gene data show CDR1 as SGHNT and CDR2 as YENEEA. The V end was cut by 0 bases, the J end by 6 bases, with 9 bases between. The CDR3 contains 13 residues. CDR3 sequence (DNA): TGTGCCAGCAGCTTAGATTTAGGGACCGAGCAGTACTTC. Its protein is CASSLDLGTEQYF.

In its sample, this clone was seen once. This chain connects TRBV10-2 to TRBJ2-5; D possibly corresponds to TRBD2 (5 bases). This CDR3 is 14 amino acids long. Germline V gene data show CDR1 as WSHSY and CDR2 as SAAADI. Trimming stripped 5 bases from V and 2 bases from J, with 12 bases between. The DNA of the CDR3 is TGCGCCAGCAGTCATTCTCGGGATCAAGAGACCCAGTACTTC. Its protein is CASSHSRDQETQYF.

The chain links TRBV11-2 to TRBJ2-7; D is perhaps TRBD1 (8 bases). The CDR3 spans 13 residues. In germline, CDR1 is SGHAT, CDR2 FQNNGV. The V end was cut by 4 bases, the J end by 7 bases, with 14 bases between. The CDR3 region is CASSSNRGGEQYF. The DNA of the CDR3 is TGTGCCAGCAGCTCCAACAGGGGGGGTGAGCAGTACTTC.